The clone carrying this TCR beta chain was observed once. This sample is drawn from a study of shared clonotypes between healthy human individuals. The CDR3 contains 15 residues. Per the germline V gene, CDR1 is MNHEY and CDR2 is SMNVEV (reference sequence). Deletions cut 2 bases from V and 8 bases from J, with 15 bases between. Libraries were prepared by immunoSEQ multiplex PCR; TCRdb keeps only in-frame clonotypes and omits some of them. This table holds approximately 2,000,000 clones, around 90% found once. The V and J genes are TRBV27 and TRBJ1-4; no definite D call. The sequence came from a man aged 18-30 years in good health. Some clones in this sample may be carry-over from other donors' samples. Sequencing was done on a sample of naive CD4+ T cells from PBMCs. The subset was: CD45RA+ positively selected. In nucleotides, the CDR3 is TGTGCCAGCAGTTTAAGGGAGGGTCCGGAAGAAAAACTGTTTTTT. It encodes CASSLREGPEEKLFF. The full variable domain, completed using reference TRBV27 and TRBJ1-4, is EAQVTQNPRYLITVTGKKLTVTCSQNMNHEYMSWYRQDPGLGLRQIYYSMNVEVTDKGDVPEGYKVSRKEKRNFPLILESPSPNQTSLYFCASSLREGPEEKLFFGSGTQLSVL.